What follows are 19 T cell receptor beta chains derived from one specimen sequenced in a study of T cell responses to AZD1222 COVID-19 vaccine. The assay was immunoSEQ multiplex PCR, and TCRdb's table has in-frame clones only and misses some. In the table there are over 150,000 clones, under 95% of which are singletons. The material was peripheral blood, obtained on day 0 of MenACWY control vaccination. These receptor sequences come from an adult in good health.

The rearrangement links TRBV11-3 to TRBJ2-3, with TRBD2 matching over 7 bases. Trimming took 4 bases from V and 2 from J; bases not matched to a gene: 9. The CDR3 covers 16 residues. Per germline, CDR1 SGHNT and CDR2 YENEEA. CDR3 residues: CASSYGTTPDTDTQYF. The CDR3 DNA sequence: TGTGCCAGCAGCTACGGGACTACGCCTGACACAGATACGCAGTATTTT.

This chain links TRBV3-1 (or the pseudogene TRBV3-2) with TRBJ1-1; 7 positions match TRBD1. The ends lost 5 bases at V and 5 bases at J; junction bases unmatched: 11. CDR1 and CDR2 from the germline V gene are LGHDT and YNNKEL (reference sequence). CDR3 length: 15 residues. Here the CDR3 reads CASSLTRQGGTEAFF. CDR3 in DNA: TGTGCCAGCAGCTTAACCCGACAGGGAGGAACTGAAGCTTTCTTT.

The chain couples TRBV6-6 to TRBJ2-7; D might be TRBD1 (5 bases). The length of the CDR3 is 14 residues. Germline loops: CDR1 MNHNY, CDR2 SVGAGI (reference sequence). V was cut by 7 bases and J by 6 bases, with 19 bases left in between. CDR3 loop: CASNPTKGQGEQYF. The DNA for the CDR3 is TGTGCCAGCAACCCGACGAAGGGGCAGGGCGAGCAGTACTTC.

The chain combines TRBV20-1 with TRBJ2-1; 12 positions match TRBD2. CDR1 and CDR2 (germline): DFQATT, SNEGSKA (reference sequence). The CDR3 contains 15 residues. V lost 3 bases and J lost 6; bases outside the gene matches: 6. CDR3 in amino acids: CSASSLAGGRNEQFF. The CDR3 coding sequence is TGCAGTGCTAGTAGTCTAGCGGGAGGGCGCAATGAGCAGTTCTTC.

The CDR3 sequence is CASSVSTDTQYF. The CDR3 coding sequence is TGTGCCAGCAGCGTATCTACAGATACGCAGTATTTT. J is TRBJ2-3 and V is TRBV2, with D unresolved. The V end lost 6 bases, the J end lost 3 bases, and 7 bases lay between the germline ends. CDR1 SNHLY and CDR2 FYNNEI come from the germline V gene. The CDR3 runs to 12 residues.

CDR3 coding DNA: TGTGCCAGCAGTGAAGCGCAAAGGGGACGGGGATCACCCCTCCACTTT. Translating gives CASSEAQRGRGSPLHF. The V call is TRBV2, the J call TRBJ1-6, with D tentatively TRBD1 (5 bases). V lost 0 bases and J lost 10, with 16 bases in between. The CDR3 length is 16 residues. Germline V gives CDR1 SNHLY, CDR2 FYNNEI. Using reference TRBV2 and TRBJ1-6 for the parts outside the CDR3, the full variable domain is EPEVTQTPSHQVTQMGQEVILRCVPISNHLYFYWYRQILGQKVEFLVSFYNNEISEKSEIFDDQFSVERPDGSNFTLKIRSTKLEDSAMYFCASSEAQRGRGSPLHFGNGTRLTVT.

CDR3 nucleotides: TGCGCCAGCAGCTTGGCCGGGACAGGGATGGCTGAAGCTTTCTTT. Its protein is CASSLAGTGMAEAFF. V usage is TRBV5-1 and J usage is TRBJ1-1; 9 nucleotides agree with TRBD1. CDR1 and CDR2 from the germline V gene are SGHRS and YFSETQ. CDR3 length: 15 residues. The V and J ends lost 0 bases and 6 bases, in that order; junction bases with no gene match: 6.

CDR3 DNA sequence: TGTGCCAGTAGTGTGACCATCGGAGGAGAAAAACTGTTTTTT. As protein: CASSVTIGGEKLFF. V and J are TRBV19 and TRBJ1-4; D is ambiguous. Germline CDR1 and CDR2: LNHDA and SQIVND (reference sequence). There are 14 residues in the CDR3. V lost 5 bases and J lost 8, with 15 bases in between.

This chain connects TRBV19 to TRBJ2-3; D not resolved. Deletions cut 7 bases from V and 6 bases from J, with 23 bases between. This CDR3 region has 16 residues. CDR1 is LNHDA, CDR2 SQIVND, per germline (reference sequence). CDR3 DNA sequence: TGTGCCAGTACCCTGTACGGGCGGTCCAATAGCGATACGCAGTATTTT. Translated: CASTLYGRSNSDTQYF.

This chain links TRBV30 with TRBJ1-5; no definite D call. The CDR3 consists of 13 residues. With 3 bases removed from V and 1 base from J, the gap between germline ends came to 7 bases. Germline CDR1 and CDR2: GTSNPN and SVGIG (reference sequence). CDR3 loop: CAWRADSNQPQHF. CDR3 nucleotide sequence: TGTGCCTGGAGAGCGGACAGCAATCAGCCCCAGCATTTT.

This chain connects TRBV10-3 to TRBJ2-6, with D tentatively TRBD1 or TRBD2 (7 bases each). The CDR3 is 19 amino acids. From germline, CDR1 is ENHRY and CDR2 SYGVKD. V was cut by 7 bases and J by 0 bases, with 22 bases left in between. This CDR3 is CAIKAGGGQPISGANVLTF. The CDR3 bases are TGTGCCATCAAGGCTGGGGGGGGACAGCCAATCTCTGGGGCCAACGTCCTGACTTTC.

The chain carries TRBV6-2 or TRBV6-3 and TRBJ2-1; TRBD2 agrees at 11 bases. The CDR3 is 17 amino acids. The germline CDR1 and CDR2 sequences are MNHEY and SVGEGT. J was trimmed by 8 bases and V by 6 bases; bases with no gene match: 15. The CDR3 protein is CASSPLPLLAGVYEQFF. For the CDR3, the DNA is TGTGCCAGCAGCCCCCTTCCCCTACTAGCGGGAGTGTATGAGCAGTTCTTC.

The gene calls are TRBV4-1 and TRBJ1-4; D may be TRBD1 (5 bases). Trimming cost V 0 bases and J 3 bases, with 8 bases left between them. The CDR3 totals 15 residues. Per the germline V gene, CDR1 is MGHRA and CDR2 is YSYEKL. CDR3 coding DNA: TGCGCCAGCAGCCAAGAGCAGGGAGCTAATGAAAAACTGTTTTTT. Translating gives CASSQEQGANEKLFF.

This clone was picked up one time. The chain carries TRBV15 and TRBJ1-3, with D possibly matching TRBD1 (6 bases). CDR3 size: 16 residues. The V end lost 0 bases, the J end lost 2 bases, and 11 bases lay between the germline ends. CDR1 and CDR2 from the germline V gene are LNHNV and YYDKDF (reference sequence). This CDR3 reads CATSRDLPGAGNTIYF. The CDR3 DNA sequence: TGTGCCACCAGCAGAGATCTGCCAGGGGCTGGAAACACCATATATTTT.

This chain joins TRBV18 and TRBJ2-1; 14 nucleotides agree with TRBD2. The junction had 12 bases not matched to a gene; V was cut back by 6 bases and J by 5 bases. This CDR3 spans 18 amino acids. Per the germline V gene, CDR1 is KGHSH and CDR2 is LQKENI. In DNA, the CDR3 is TGTGCCAGCTCGTCGGGACTAGCGGGAGTCGGGTTCGACAATGAGCAGTTCTTC. Translated, it gives CASSSGLAGVGFDNEQFF. The complete variable domain, with remaining parts taken from reference TRBV18 and TRBJ2-1, reads NAGVMQNPRHLVRRRGQEARLRCSPMKGHSHVYWYRQLPEEGLKFMVYLQKENIIDESGMPKERFSAEFPKEGPSILRIQQVVRGDSAAYFCASSSGLAGVGFDNEQFFGPGTRLTVL.

This clone was picked up one time. The rearrangement uses TRBV11-2 and TRBJ1-6; D remains ambiguous. With 0 bases removed from V and 12 bases from J, the gap between germline ends came to 6 bases. Per germline, CDR1 SGHAT and CDR2 FQNNGV. This CDR3 is 12 amino acids long. CDR3: CASSLEAGPLHF. The CDR3 DNA reads TGTGCCAGCAGCTTAGAAGCGGGACCCCTCCACTTT.

V usage is TRBV11-3 and J usage is TRBJ2-2; D is unresolved. The CDR3 has 13 amino acids. CDR1 is SGHNT, CDR2 YENEEA, per germline. Trimming removed 3 bases from V and 2 bases from J, with 4 bases in between. This chain's CDR3 is CASSFGNTGELFF. The CDR3 region has the DNA TGTGCCAGCAGCTTCGGCAACACCGGGGAGCTGTTTTTT.

This CDR3 reads CASSLEGLDTQYF. The CDR3 DNA sequence: TGCGCCAGCAGCTTGGAGGGGTTGGATACGCAGTATTTT. The rearrangement uses TRBV5-1 and TRBJ2-3; possible D gene TRBD1, 5 bases. CDR3 length: 13 amino acids. Germline lookup yields CDR1 SGHRS and CDR2 YFSETQ. Between the trimmed V and J ends, which lost 0 bases and 6 bases, there was a span of 8 bases.

The gene calls are TRBV29-1 and TRBJ1-1, with TRBD1 matching 8 bases. Germline V lookup: CDR1 SQVTM, CDR2 ANQGSEA. With 1 base clipped from V and 4 bases from J, the junction kept 2 bases outside the gene matches. The length of the CDR3 is 13 residues. CDR3 sequence: CSVEGTGTTEAFF. CDR3 bases: TGCAGCGTTGAAGGGACAGGGACCACTGAAGCTTTCTTT.